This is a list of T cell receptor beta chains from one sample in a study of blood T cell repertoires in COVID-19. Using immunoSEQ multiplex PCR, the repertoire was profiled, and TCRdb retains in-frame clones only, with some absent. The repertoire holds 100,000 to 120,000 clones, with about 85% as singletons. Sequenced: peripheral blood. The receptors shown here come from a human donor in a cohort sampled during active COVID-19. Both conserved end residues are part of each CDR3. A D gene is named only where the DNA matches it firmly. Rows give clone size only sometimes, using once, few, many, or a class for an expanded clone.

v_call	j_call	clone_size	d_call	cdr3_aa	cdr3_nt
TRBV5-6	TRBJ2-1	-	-	CASSLALGLNNEQFF	TGTGCCAGCAGCTTGGCCTTGGGACTGAACAATGAGCAGTTCTTC
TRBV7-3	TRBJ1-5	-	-	CASSFKYEQGRGQPQHF	TGTGCCAGCAGCTTCAAATACGAACAGGGTCGGGGTCAGCCCCAGCATTTT
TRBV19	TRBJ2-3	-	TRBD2	CASSIASGRFADTQYF	TGTGCCAGTAGTATAGCTAGCGGGAGGTTTGCAGATACGCAGTATTTT
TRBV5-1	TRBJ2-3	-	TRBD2	CASRDGRADTQYF	TGCGCCAGCAGGGACGGGAGGGCAGATACGCAGTATTTT
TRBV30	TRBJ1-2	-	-	CAWSVLSNYGYTF	TGTGCCTGGAGTGTACTCTCAAATTATGGCTACACCTTC
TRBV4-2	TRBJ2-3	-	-	CASSQLGRGVEDTQYF	TGTGCCAGCAGCCAACTCGGCAGGGGGGTCGAAGATACGCAGTATTTT
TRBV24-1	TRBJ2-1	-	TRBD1	CATARAGGNEQFF	TGTGCCACCGCCAGAGCAGGGGGCAATGAGCAGTTCTTC
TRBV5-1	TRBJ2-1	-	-	CASSPNSDSYNEQFF	TGCGCCAGCAGCCCCAACTCCGACAGCTACAATGAGCAGTTCTTC
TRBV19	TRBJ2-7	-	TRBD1	CASTPSGQVLGEQYF	TGTGCCAGTACCCCATCGGGACAGGTCCTTGGGGAGCAGTACTTC
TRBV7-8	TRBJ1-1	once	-	CASGIDRNTEAFF	TGTGCCAGCGGGATCGACAGGAACACTGAAGCTTTCTTT
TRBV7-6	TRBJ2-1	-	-	CASSLESVGGDEQFF	TGTGCCAGCAGCTTAGAGTCGGTAGGCGGGGATGAGCAGTTCTTC
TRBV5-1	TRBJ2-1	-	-	CASSLVYIPEQFF	TGCGCCAGCAGCTTGGTCTATATACCTGAGCAGTTCTTC
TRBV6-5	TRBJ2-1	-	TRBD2	CASSRTRGKHEQFF	TGTGCCAGCAGTCGGACTAGGGGTAAGCATGAGCAGTTCTTC
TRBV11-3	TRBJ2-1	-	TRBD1	CASSLESGTVVAFSYNEQFF	TGTGCCAGCAGCTTAGAGTCCGGGACAGTCGTCGCCTTCTCCTACAATGAGCAGTTCTTC
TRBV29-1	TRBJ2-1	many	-	CSAYGGSYNEQFF	TGCAGCGCCTACGGGGGTTCCTACAATGAGCAGTTCTTC
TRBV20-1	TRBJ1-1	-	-	CSASRGGAGTEAFF	TGCAGTGCTAGTCGGGGGGGGGCCGGCACTGAAGCTTTCTTT
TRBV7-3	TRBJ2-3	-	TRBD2	CASSRGGTRTDTQYF	TGTGCCAGCAGCCGCGGGGGAACTCGCACAGATACGCAGTATTTT